This TCR beta chain was recorded in a study of cytomegalovirus exposure and HLA in healthy donors. The PCR employed 60 Vbeta primers together with 13 Jbeta primers. Clones were sequenced by immunoSEQ multiplex PCR, and TCRdb holds only the in-frame ones, with some missing. The sample has 150,000 or so clones, under 85% seen once. A note on this clone: Its specificity is not known.

Germline lookup yields CDR1 MDHEN and CDR2 SYDVKM. V lost 4 bases, J lost 10 bases, and 7 bases stayed unmatched. The CDR3 spans 13 residues. Study-wide results and caveats: With further analysis later on, most CMV-associated TCR beta chains appeared HLA-restricted.

The sequence derives from a woman aged 30 to 39 in good health and CMV-seronegative. The chain combines TRBV28 with TRBJ1-1, with 9 positions matching TRBD1. The specimen was PBMCs. The CDR3 coding sequence is TGTGCCAGCAGTTCGACAGGGGGTATTCGAGCTTTCTTT. It yields the protein CASSSTGGIRAFF. Looking up the rest from reference TRBV28 and TRBJ1-1 gives the full variable domain: DVKVTQSSRYLVKRTGEKVFLECVQDMDHENMFWYRQDPGLGLRLIYFSYDVKMKEKGDIPEGYSVSREKKERFSLILESASTNQTSMYLCASSSTGGIRAFFGQGTRLTVV.